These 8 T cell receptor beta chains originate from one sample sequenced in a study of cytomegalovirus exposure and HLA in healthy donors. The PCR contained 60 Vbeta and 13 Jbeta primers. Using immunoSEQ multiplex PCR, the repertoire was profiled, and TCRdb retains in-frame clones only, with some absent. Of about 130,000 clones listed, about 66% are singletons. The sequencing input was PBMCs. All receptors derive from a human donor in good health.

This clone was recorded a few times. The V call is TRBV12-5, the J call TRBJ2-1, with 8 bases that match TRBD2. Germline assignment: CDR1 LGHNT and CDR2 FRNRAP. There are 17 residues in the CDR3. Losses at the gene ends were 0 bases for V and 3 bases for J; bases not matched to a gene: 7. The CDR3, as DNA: TGTGCTAGTGGTTTGGTACTCGGGCGGGAGGACTACAATGAGCAGTTCTTC. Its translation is CASGLVLGREDYNEQFF.

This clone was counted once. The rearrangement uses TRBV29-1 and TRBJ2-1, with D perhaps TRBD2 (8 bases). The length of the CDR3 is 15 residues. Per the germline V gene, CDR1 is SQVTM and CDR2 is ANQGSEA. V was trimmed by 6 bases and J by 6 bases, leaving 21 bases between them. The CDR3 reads CSVPGGSGTVNEQFF. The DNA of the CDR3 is TGCAGCGTACCCGGGGGTAGCGGGACAGTCAATGAGCAGTTCTTC.

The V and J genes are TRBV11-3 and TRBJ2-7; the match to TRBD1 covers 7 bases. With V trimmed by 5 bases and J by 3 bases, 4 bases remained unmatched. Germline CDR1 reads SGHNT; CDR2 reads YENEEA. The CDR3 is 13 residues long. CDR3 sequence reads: CASSQTGDYEQYF. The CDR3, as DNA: TGTGCCAGCAGCCAAACAGGGGACTACGAGCAGTACTTC.

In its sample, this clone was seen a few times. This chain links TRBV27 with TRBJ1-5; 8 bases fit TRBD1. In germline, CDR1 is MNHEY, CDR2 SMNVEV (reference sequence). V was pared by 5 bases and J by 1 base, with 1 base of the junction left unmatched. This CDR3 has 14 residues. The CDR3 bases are TGTGCCAGCAGTCGGACAGGGAGCAATCAGCCCCAGCATTTT. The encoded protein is CASSRTGSNQPQHF.

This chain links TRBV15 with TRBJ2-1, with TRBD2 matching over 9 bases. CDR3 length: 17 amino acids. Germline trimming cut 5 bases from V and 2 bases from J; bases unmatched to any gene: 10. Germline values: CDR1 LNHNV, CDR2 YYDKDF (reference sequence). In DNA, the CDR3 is TGTGCCACCAGCCCCTCAATACCTAGCGGGACCTACAATGAGCAGTTCTTC. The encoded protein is CATSPSIPSGTYNEQFF. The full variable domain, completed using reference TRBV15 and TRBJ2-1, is DAMVIQNPRYQVTQFGKPVTLSCSQTLNHNVMYWYQQKSSQAPKLLFHYYDKDFNNEADTPDNFQSRRPNTSFCFLDIRSPGLGDTAMYLCATSPSIPSGTYNEQFFGPGTRLTVL.

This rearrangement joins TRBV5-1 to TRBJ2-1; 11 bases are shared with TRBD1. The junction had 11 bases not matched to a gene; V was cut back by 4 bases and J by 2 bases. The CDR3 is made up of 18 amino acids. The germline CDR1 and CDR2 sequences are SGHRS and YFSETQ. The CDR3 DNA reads TGCGCCAGCAGCCCGGGACAGGGGGAGCGCGCTACCTACAATGAGCAGTTCTTC. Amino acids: CASSPGQGERATYNEQFF.

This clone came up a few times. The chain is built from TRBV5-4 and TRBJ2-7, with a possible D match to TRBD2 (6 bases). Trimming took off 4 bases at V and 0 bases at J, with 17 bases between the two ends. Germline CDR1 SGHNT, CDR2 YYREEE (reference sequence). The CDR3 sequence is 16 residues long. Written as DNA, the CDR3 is TGTGCCAGCAGCCCAATGGGGGGACTGCCCTCCTACGAGCAGTACTTC. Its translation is CASSPMGGLPSYEQYF.

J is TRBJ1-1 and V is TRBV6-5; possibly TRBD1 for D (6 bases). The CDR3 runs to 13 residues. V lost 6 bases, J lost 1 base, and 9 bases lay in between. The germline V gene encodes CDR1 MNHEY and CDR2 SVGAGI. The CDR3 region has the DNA TGTGCCAGCAGGAAGGGACAGAACACTGAAGCTTTCTTT. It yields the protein CASRKGQNTEAFF.